Following are 25 T cell receptor beta chains from one sample sequenced in a study of post-analysis software for immune sequencing data. Regarding the study as a whole: In patients, TRBV5-6, TRBV5-1 and TRBV20-1 belonged to several TRBV segments found more frequently than in controls.

No cognate antigen is known for these TCRs. Prepared TCR beta cDNA libraries contained unique molecular identifiers. TCRdb reprocessed the PCR reads via MiXCR and lists one record per CDR3 protein. The sample shows under 900,000 distinct CDR3 sequences, about 57% of them seen only once. The sequencing input was blood. The receptors were sampled from a girl aged 10 to 17 with multiple sclerosis.

This chain joins TRBV12-3 or TRBV12-4 and TRBJ2-7; D may correspond to TRBD1 or TRBD2 (5 bases each). CDR3 length: 15 residues. Trimming removed 5 bases at V and 2 bases at J, with 16 bases between. The CDR3 sequence: CASSAVGTTTYEQYF. CDR3 sequence (DNA): TGTGCCAGCAGTGCTGTCGGGACGACAACCTACGAGCAGTACTTC.

This clonotype has more than one count but fewer than ten. The chain uses TRBV9 and TRBJ2-3; no firm D call. Trimming removed 3 bases at V and 2 bases at J, with 13 bases between. Germline loops: CDR1 SGDLS, CDR2 YYNGEE. This CDR3 region has 15 residues. CDR3 in amino acids: CASSAPWGSTDTQYF. In DNA, the CDR3 is TGTGCCAGCAGCGCCCCGTGGGGTTCCACAGATACGCAGTATTTT.

The rearrangement uses TRBV7-9 and TRBJ1-2; D might be TRBD1 (6 bases). V was trimmed by 4 bases and J by 8 bases, leaving 14 bases between them. The CDR3 has 13 amino acids. The germline gives CDR1 SEHNR, CDR2 FQNEAQ (reference sequence). The CDR3 coding sequence is TGTGCCAGCAGCTCCAGGGGAGGGCTAGGCTACACCTTC. It codes for CASSSRGGLGYTF.

This rearrangement joins TRBV20-1 to TRBJ2-1; the match to TRBD2 covers 7 bases. Germline V gene lookup returns CDR1 DFQATT and CDR2 SNEGSKA (reference sequence). V shed 1 base, J shed 6 bases, and the junction held 3 bases outside the gene matches. The CDR3 sequence is 13 residues long. The CDR3 protein is CSARGPGGNEQFF. The CDR3 bases are TGCAGTGCTAGAGGGCCGGGAGGCAATGAGCAGTTCTTC.

This clonotype was seen a few times. V usage is TRBV5-1 and J usage is TRBJ2-7; 10 bases match TRBD2. Germline lookup yields CDR1 SGHRS and CDR2 YFSETQ. This CDR3 is built from 14 residues. The junction had 6 bases not matched to a gene; V was cut back by 4 bases and J by 5 bases. The DNA of the CDR3 is TGCGCCAGCAGCCAAGGGACTAGCGCGAACGAGCAGTACTTC. Its translation is CASSQGTSANEQYF.

The chain combines TRBV5-1 with TRBJ2-5, with 10 bases aligning to TRBD1. Near its end, the DNA agrees better with TRBJ2-7, so the J call may be wrong. The CDR3 is made up of 15 amino acids. CDR1 and CDR2 from the germline V gene are SGHRS and YFSETQ. The CDR3 spells CASSRQGANFYEQYF. The CDR3 nucleotides read TGCGCCAGCAGCCGACAGGGGGCGAATTTCTACGAGCAGTACTTC.

This chain connects TRBV7-2 to TRBJ2-1; the D gene is possibly TRBD1 (6 bases). With 1 base removed from V and 6 bases from J, the gap between germline ends came to 22 bases. Germline loops: CDR1 SGHTA, CDR2 FQGNSA. The CDR3 has 18 amino acids. The CDR3 sequence: CASSLGEGKARDINEQFF. As DNA, the CDR3 is TGTGCCAGCAGCTTAGGGGAAGGCAAGGCACGGGACATCAATGAGCAGTTCTTC.

The chain has TRBV7-9 and TRBJ2-1, with 8 bases matching TRBD1. The germline CDR1 and CDR2 sequences are SEHNR and FQNEAQ (reference sequence). The CDR3 loop spans 12 amino acids. J lost 9 bases, V lost 4 bases, and 2 bases had no gene match. CDR3 in amino acids: CASSSDRGEQFF. The CDR3 DNA sequence: TGTGCCAGCAGCTCCGACAGGGGTGAGCAGTTCTTC.

This clonotype was observed a handful of times. The chain recombines TRBV10-3 with TRBJ2-3; possible D gene TRBD1, 6 bases. Trimming left V 6 bases short and J 1 base short, with 14 bases between. Per the germline V gene, CDR1 is ENHRY and CDR2 is SYGVKD. The CDR3 sequence is 15 residues long. The CDR3 is CAISLTGRRTDTQYF. The CDR3 nucleotides are TGTGCCATCAGCTTGACAGGCCGTCGCACAGATACGCAGTATTTT.

The gene calls are TRBV7-2 and TRBJ2-5, with 8 bases fitting TRBD2. The CDR3 has 16 residues. Trimming removed 1 base from V and 1 base from J; junction bases left unmatched: 5. CDR1 and CDR2 (germline): SGHTA, FQGNSA. CDR3 region: CASSLESGRPQETQYF. The CDR3, as DNA: TGTGCCAGCAGCTTAGAGAGCGGGAGACCCCAAGAGACCCAGTACTTC.

This chain connects TRBV10-1 to TRBJ2-1; no clear D gene. The germline V and J ends were trimmed by 0 bases and 7 bases, with 13 bases remaining between them. Per the germline V gene, CDR1 is WNHNN and CDR2 is SYGVQD (reference sequence). The CDR3 consists of 15 residues. CDR3 nucleotide sequence: TGCGCCAGCAGTGAGTCGCCGGGCCTCGGGAATGAGCAGTTCTTC. It is translated as CASSESPGLGNEQFF.

The chain is built from TRBV20-1 and TRBJ2-3, with D unresolved. This CDR3 is built from 14 residues. Germline V gives CDR1 DFQATT, CDR2 SNEGSKA (reference sequence). Deletions cut 0 bases from V and 3 bases from J, with 10 bases between. CDR3 sequence: CSARDPRSTDTQYF. Written as DNA, the CDR3 is TGCAGTGCTAGAGATCCTAGATCAACAGATACGCAGTATTTT.

Comment on this clonotype: An end of the junction differs from the germline gene, which may be a read error. This chain links TRBV23-1 with TRBJ2-7; possibly TRBD2 for D (5 bases). TRBV23-1 falls under the ORF class, with uncertain function. The CDR3 consists of 16 residues. DNA for the CDR3: TGCGCCAGCAGTCAAACCGGACGCCTAGCAGCCTACGAGCGGTACTTC. Translating gives CASSQTGRLAAYERYF.

In this sample, this clonotype turned up a few times. The genes are TRBV21-1 and TRBJ2-4; TRBD2 is the table's D call, not checked against the DNA. TRBV21-1 is designated a pseudogene. The CDR3 runs 18 residues. The chain's CDR3 is CASSSRLAGGSNKNIQYF. CDR3 sequence (DNA): TGTGCCAGCAGTAGTCGTCTAGCGGGAGGGTCTAACAAAAACATTCAGTACTTC.

The rearrangement uses TRBV20-1 and TRBJ2-1; weak D call: TRBD1 (6 bases). CDR3 length: 16 residues. V gave up 0 bases and J gave up 8 bases, with 20 bases separating them. Germline V gives CDR1 DFQATT, CDR2 SNEGSKA (reference sequence). This chain's CDR3 is CSARDGGPAGGHEQFF. The CDR3 DNA reads TGCAGTGCTAGAGATGGGGGTCCCGCTGGGGGCCATGAGCAGTTCTTC.

This clonotype was detected only a few times. V usage is TRBV29-1 and J usage is TRBJ2-6; a weak D match, TRBD1 (6 bases). The V gene lost 6 bases and the J gene lost 2 bases, with 20 bases spanning the gap. Germline CDR1 is SQVTM and CDR2 is ANQGSEA. The CDR3 is 17 amino acids. CDR3 bases: TGCAGCGTCAGCACGGCAGGGGCCCCCCCTGGGGCCAACGTCCTGACTTTC. This codes for CSVSTAGAPPGANVLTF.

V gene TRBV12-3 or TRBV12-4 combines with J gene TRBJ2-3; TRBD1 is a possible D gene (6 bases). V was shortened by 5 bases and J by 0 bases, with 12 bases between the two germline ends. The CDR3 consists of 15 residues. As DNA, the CDR3 is TGTGCCAGCAGTCTTTGGACAGAGAGCACAGATACGCAGTATTTT. Translating gives CASSLWTESTDTQYF.

In its sample, this clonotype was seen a few times. The chain has TRBV7-9 and TRBJ1-6; no clear D. Trimming removed 0 bases at V and 7 bases at J, with 7 bases between. The CDR3 totals 14 residues. The germline gives CDR1 SEHNR, CDR2 FQNEAQ (reference sequence). CDR3 coding DNA: TGTGCCAGCAGCTTAGCCCTCGAGAATTCACCCCTCCACTTT. It encodes CASSLALENSPLHF.

The V and J genes are TRBV6-5 and TRBJ2-3; TRBD2 matches 9 bases. Germline V gene data show CDR1 as MNHEY and CDR2 as SVGAGI. The CDR3 sequence is 15 residues long. The V gene end was trimmed by 7 bases and the J gene end by 1 base; junction bases not matched to a gene: 6. The CDR3 loop is CASTKGLARTDTQYF. The CDR3 region has the DNA TGTGCCAGCACCAAGGGACTAGCCCGCACAGATACGCAGTATTTT.

In this sample, this clonotype turned up a few times. V is TRBV20-1 and J is TRBJ1-5, with 10 bases identical to TRBD1. Germline loops: CDR1 DFQATT, CDR2 SNEGSKA (reference sequence). The CDR3 is made up of 15 amino acids. The J segment lost 6 bases and the V segment lost 1 base, leaving 6 bases of the junction unmatched. The CDR3 protein is CSARVRGQGGQPQHF. For the CDR3, the DNA is TGCAGTGCTAGAGTCCGCGGACAGGGGGGTCAGCCCCAGCATTTT.

For the CDR3, the DNA is TGCAGCATTGGGACGTCATATGGCTACACCTTC. This codes for CSIGTSYGYTF. This chain connects TRBV29-1 to TRBJ1-2; weak D call: TRBD1 (5 bases). The CDR3 spans 11 residues. Germline CDR1 reads SQVTM; CDR2 reads ANQGSEA. V was trimmed by 8 bases and J by 5 bases, leaving 12 bases between them. The variable domain in full, completed from reference TRBV29-1 and TRBJ1-2, reads SAVISQKPSRDICQRGTSLTIQCQVDSQVTMMFWYRQQPGQSLTLIATANQGSEATYESGFVIDKFPISRPNLTFSTLTVSNMSPEDSSIYLCSIGTSYGYTFGSGTRLTVV.

The chain has TRBV9 and TRBJ2-1, with 11 bases fitting TRBD2. CDR1 SGDLS and CDR2 YYNGEE come from the germline V gene. Germline trimming cut 4 bases from V and 8 bases from J; bases unmatched to any gene: 11. This CDR3 spans 16 amino acids. The CDR3 region has the DNA TGTGCCAGCAGCCCTTTTTTAGCGGGGGGGCAGGATGAGCAGTTCTTC. This codes for CASSPFLAGGQDEQFF.

At least ten counts were recorded for this clonotype. This chain joins TRBV10-3 and TRBJ2-7, with D perhaps TRBD1 or TRBD2 (7 bases each). Trimming took 4 bases from V and 0 from J, leaving 13 bases between them. Germline lookup yields CDR1 ENHRY and CDR2 SYGVKD. The CDR3 sequence is 15 residues long. CDR3 DNA sequence: TGTGCCATCAGTGGCCAGCGGGACAGCTCCTACGAGCAGTACTTC. Translating it yields CAISGQRDSSYEQYF.

On this clonotype itself: This clone may be a read error of a much larger clone one base away. The rearrangement uses TRBV4-2 and TRBJ2-3; TRBD2 matches 7 bases. Germline V gene data show CDR1 as LGHNA and CDR2 as YNFKEQ. CDR3 length: 18 amino acids. Trimming took 7 bases from V and 2 from J; bases not matched to a gene: 18. The CDR3: CASNPEPEGGGHTDTQYF. CDR3 in DNA: TGTGCCAGCAACCCCGAACCTGAGGGCGGGGGTCACACAGATACGCAGTATTTT.

The chain employs TRBV15 and TRBJ2-1; TRBD1 might be the D (6 bases). The CDR3 sequence is 16 residues long. CDR1 and CDR2 (germline): LNHNV, YYDKDF (reference sequence). V was shortened by 3 bases and J by 2 bases, with 14 bases between the two germline ends. The CDR3: CATSSEEGGAYNEQFF. Here the CDR3 DNA reads TGTGCCACCAGCAGCGAAGAAGGGGGAGCCTACAATGAGCAGTTCTTC.